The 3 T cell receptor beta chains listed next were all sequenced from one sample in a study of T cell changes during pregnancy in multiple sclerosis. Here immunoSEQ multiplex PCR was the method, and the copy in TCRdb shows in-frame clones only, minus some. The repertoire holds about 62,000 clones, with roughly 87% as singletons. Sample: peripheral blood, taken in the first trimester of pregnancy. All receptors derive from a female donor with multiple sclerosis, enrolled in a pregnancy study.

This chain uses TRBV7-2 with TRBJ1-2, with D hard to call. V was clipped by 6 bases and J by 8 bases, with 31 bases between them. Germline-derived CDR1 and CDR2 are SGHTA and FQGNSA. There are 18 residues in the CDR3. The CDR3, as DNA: TGTGCCAGCAGATTGAGTAGCGACACTTACTACTATGGTGAGGGCTACACCTTC. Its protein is CASRLSSDTYYYGEGYTF. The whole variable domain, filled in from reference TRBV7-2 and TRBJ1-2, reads GAGVSQSPSNKVTEKGKDVELRCDPISGHTALYWYRQSLGQGLEFLIYFQGNSAPDKSGLPSDRFSAERTGGSVSTLTIQRTQQEDSAVYLCASRLSSDTYYYGEGYTFGSGTRLTVV.

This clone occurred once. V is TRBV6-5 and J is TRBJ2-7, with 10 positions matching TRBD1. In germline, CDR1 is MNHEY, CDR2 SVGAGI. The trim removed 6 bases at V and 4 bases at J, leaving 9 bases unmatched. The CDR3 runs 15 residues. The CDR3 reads CASSRTGDRGYEQYF. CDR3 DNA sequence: TGTGCCAGCAGCCGTACGGGGGACAGGGGTTACGAGCAGTACTTC.

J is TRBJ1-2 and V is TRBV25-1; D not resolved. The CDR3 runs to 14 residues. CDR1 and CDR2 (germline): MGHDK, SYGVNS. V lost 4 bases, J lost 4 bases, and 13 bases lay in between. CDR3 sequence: CASSAHEGFYGYTF. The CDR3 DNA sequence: TGTGCCAGCAGTGCTCATGAGGGATTCTATGGCTACACCTTC.